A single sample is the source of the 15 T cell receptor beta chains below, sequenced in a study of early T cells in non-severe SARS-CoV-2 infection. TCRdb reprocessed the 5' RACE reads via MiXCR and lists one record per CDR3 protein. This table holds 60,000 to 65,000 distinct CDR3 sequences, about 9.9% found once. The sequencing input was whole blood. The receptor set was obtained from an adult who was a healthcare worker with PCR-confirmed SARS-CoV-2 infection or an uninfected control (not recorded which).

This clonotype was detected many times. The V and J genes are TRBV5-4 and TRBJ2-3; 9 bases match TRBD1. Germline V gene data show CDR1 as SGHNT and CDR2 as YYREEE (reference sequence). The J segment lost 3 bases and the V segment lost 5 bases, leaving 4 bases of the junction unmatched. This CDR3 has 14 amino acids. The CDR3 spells CASRMGQGTDTQYF. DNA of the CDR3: TGTGCCAGCAGGATGGGACAGGGTACAGATACGCAGTATTTT. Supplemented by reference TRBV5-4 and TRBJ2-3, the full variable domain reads ETGVTQSPTHLIKTRGQQVTLRCSSQSGHNTVSWYQQALGQGPQFIFQYYREEENGRGNFPPRFSGLQFPNYSSELNVNALELDDSALYLCASRMGQGTDTQYFGPGTRLTVL.

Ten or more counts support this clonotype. The CDR3 DNA reads TGTGCCAGCTCCAGGGGATTGGATGAAAAACTGTTTTTT. This translates into CASSRGLDEKLFF. The genes are TRBV18 and TRBJ1-4; D perhaps matches TRBD1 (6 bases). Germline loops: CDR1 KGHSH, CDR2 LQKENI. Between the trimmed V and J ends, which lost 6 bases and 6 bases, there was a span of 11 bases. The CDR3 runs to 13 residues.

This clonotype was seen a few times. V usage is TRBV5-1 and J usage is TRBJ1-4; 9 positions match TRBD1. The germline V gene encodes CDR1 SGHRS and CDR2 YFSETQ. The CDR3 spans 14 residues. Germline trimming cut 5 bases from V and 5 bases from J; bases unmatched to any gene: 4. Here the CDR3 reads CASRLTGGNEKLFF. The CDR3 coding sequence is TGCGCCAGCAGGTTGACAGGGGGGAATGAAAAACTGTTTTTT.

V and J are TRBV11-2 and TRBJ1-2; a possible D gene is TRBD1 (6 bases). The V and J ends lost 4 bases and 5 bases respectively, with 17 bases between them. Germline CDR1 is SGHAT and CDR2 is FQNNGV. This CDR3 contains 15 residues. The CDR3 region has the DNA TGTGCCAGCAGCTCAACCCCGACAGGACATTATGGCTACACCTTC. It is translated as CASSSTPTGHYGYTF.

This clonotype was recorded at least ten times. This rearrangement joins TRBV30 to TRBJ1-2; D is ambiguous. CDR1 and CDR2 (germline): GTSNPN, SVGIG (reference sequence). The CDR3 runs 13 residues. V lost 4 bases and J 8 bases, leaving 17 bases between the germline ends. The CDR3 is CAWTDARVRGYTF. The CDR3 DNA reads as TGTGCCTGGACCGACGCGAGGGTGCGAGGCTACACCTTC.

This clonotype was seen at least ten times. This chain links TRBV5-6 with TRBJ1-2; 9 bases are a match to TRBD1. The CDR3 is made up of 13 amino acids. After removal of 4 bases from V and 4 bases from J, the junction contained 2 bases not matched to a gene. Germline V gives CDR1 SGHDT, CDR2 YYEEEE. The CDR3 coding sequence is TGTGCCAGCAGCCTGGACAGGGGCTATGGCTACACCTTC. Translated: CASSLDRGYGYTF. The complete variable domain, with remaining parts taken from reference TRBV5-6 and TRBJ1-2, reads DAGVTQSPTHLIKTRGQQVTLRCSPKSGHDTVSWYQQALGQGPQFIFQYYEEEERQRGNFPDRFSGHQFPNYSSELNVNALLLGDSALYLCASSLDRGYGYTFGSGTRLTVV.

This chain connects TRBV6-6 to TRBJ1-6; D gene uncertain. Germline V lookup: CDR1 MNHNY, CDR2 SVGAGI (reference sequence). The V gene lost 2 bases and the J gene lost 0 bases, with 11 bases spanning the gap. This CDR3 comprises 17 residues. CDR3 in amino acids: CASSYPPLDSYNSPLHF. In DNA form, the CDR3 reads TGTGCCAGCAGTTACCCGCCCTTGGACTCCTATAATTCACCCCTCCACTTT.

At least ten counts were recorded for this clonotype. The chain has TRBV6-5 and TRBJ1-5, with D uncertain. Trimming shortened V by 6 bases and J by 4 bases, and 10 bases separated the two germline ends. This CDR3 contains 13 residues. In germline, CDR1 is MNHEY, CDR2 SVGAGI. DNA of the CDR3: TGTGCCAGCAGGATGACGGTAAATCAGCCCCAGCATTTT. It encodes CASRMTVNQPQHF.

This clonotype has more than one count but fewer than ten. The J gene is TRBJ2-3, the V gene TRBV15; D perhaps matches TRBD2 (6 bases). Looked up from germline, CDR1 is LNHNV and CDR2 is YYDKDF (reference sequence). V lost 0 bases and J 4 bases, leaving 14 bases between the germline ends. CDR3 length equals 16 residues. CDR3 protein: CATSRDQVGGPDTQYF. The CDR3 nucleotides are TGTGCCACCAGCAGAGATCAGGTCGGGGGACCAGATACGCAGTATTTT.

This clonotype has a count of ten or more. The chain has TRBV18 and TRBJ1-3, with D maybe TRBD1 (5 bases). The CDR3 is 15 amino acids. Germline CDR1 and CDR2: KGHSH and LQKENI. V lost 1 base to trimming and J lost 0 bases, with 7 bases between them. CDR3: CASSPLDSSGNTIYF. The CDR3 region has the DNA TGTGCCAGCTCACCACTCGACAGCTCTGGAAACACCATATATTTT.

Here the CDR3 reads CASSEAGPRGGGYTF. CDR3 in DNA: TGTGCCAGCAGTGAAGCGGGACCGCGGGGAGGGGGCTACACCTTC. The chain couples TRBV2 to TRBJ1-2; weak D call: TRBD1 (5 bases). CDR1 SNHLY and CDR2 FYNNEI come from the germline V gene. This CDR3 has 15 residues. V shed 0 bases and J shed 8 bases, with 16 bases lying between them.

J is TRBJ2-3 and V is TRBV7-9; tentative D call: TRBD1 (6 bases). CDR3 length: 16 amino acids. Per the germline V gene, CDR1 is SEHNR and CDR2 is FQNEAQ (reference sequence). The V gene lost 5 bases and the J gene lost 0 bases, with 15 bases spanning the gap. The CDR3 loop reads CASSTRQVPSTDTQYF. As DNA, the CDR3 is TGTGCCAGCAGCACGAGACAGGTCCCGAGCACAGATACGCAGTATTTT.

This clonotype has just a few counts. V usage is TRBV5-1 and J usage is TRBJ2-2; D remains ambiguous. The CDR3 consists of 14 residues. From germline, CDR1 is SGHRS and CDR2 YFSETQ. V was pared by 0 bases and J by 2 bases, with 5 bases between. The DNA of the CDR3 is TGCGCCAGCAGCTTGGCCCCTAACACCGGGGAGCTGTTTTTT. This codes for CASSLAPNTGELFF.

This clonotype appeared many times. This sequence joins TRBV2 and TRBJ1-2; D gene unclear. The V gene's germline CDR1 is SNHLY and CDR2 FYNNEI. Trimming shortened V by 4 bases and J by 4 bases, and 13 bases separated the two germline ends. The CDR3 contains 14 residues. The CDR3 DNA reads TGTGCCAGCAGTGCAGAGGGCCGTTCCTATGGCTACACCTTC. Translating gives CASSAEGRSYGYTF.

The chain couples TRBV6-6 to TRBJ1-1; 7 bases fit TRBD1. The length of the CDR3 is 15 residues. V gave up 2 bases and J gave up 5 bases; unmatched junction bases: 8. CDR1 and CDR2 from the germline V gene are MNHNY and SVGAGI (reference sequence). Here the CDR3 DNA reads TGTGCCAGCAGTTACACCCCGACAGGGACGACTGAAGCTTTCTTT. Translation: CASSYTPTGTTEAFF.